This T cell receptor (beta chain) was sequenced during a study of radiation and T cells in renal cell carcinoma. Time point: blood 4 weeks post-SBRT, at nephrectomy. Stated treatment: 15 Gy SBRT to primary tumor, nephrectomy 4 weeks later. Serial blood draws occurred at baseline and 2 and 4 weeks post-SBRT. This renal cell carcinoma was of the clear cell type. Notes on the study in general: Without pretreatment biopsies, baseline tumor clonotype presence was undetermined. From baseline, blood top tumor clonotypes peaked at 2 weeks post-radiation.

TCRdb keeps only in-frame clones here, not all; method: immunoSEQ multiplex PCR. The repertoire holds 150,000 to 200,000 clones, with roughly nine tenths as singletons. For this clone: The antigen is not known.

The clonotype comes from a woman between 45 and 65 years old with renal cell carcinoma. This specimen consisted of blood, obtained from a patient whose treatment included radiotherapy and nephrectomy.

The CDR3 is CASSLPSGKSTDQPQHF. The CDR3 bases are TGCGCCAGCAGTCTTCCCTCAGGGAAGTCAACAGATCAGCCCCAGCATTTT. The chain employs TRBV4-1 and TRBJ1-5; tentatively, D is TRBD1 (5 bases). Germline CDR1 is MGHRA and CDR2 is YSYEKL. The CDR3 sequence is 17 residues long. The V end was cut by 6 bases, the J end by 5 bases, with 23 bases between.